Listed here are 27 T cell receptor beta chains from one sample, sequenced in a study of T cells expressing NK-cell markers (dated by TCRdb to about 2020). Library preparation was by 5' RACE. TCRdb shows the sequencer as Illumina HiSeq 2000. TCRdb reprocessed the reads into one record per CDR3 protein sequence, lacking DNA. The table of this sample itemizes fewer than 400,000 distinct CDR3 sequences. Clones ranked in the top ten supply about 5.2% of the sample. The sequenced sample was blood T cells: a sorted CD56 or NKG2C T cell subset, CD4+ or CD8+ T cells, or bulk PBMC T cells (not recorded which). All receptors come from a man aged 18-70 years in good health.

The J gene is TRBJ1-1, the V gene TRBV12-3 or TRBV12-4. The CDR3 is 12 residues long. CDR3 amino acids: CASTQHRTEAFF.

The genes are TRBV15 and TRBJ2-2; TCRdb returns TRBD1, unconfirmable since there is no DNA. This CDR3 is 16 amino acids long. Germline loops: CDR1 LNHNV, CDR2 YYDKDF (reference sequence). CDR3 amino acids: CATSRDLGGGSGELFF.

The chain is built from TRBV12-3 or TRBV12-4 and TRBJ2-4. The CDR3 spans 13 residues. CDR3 protein: CASRLGQQNIQYF.

This chain connects TRBV20-1 to TRBJ2-1; TCRdb indicates TRBD2, and absent DNA this call remains unverified. This CDR3 is built from 15 residues. Germline V lookup: CDR1 DFQATT, CDR2 SNEGSKA (reference sequence). The CDR3 spells CSANRRGTRDNEQFF.

The chain carries TRBV20-1 and TRBJ1-5; TCRdb reports TRBD1, a call that lacks DNA to check it against. This CDR3 contains 17 residues. CDR1 is DFQATT, CDR2 SNEGSKA, per germline (reference sequence). CDR3 in amino acids: CSVLGQGTRGGNQPQHF.

This rearrangement joins TRBV5-1 to TRBJ2-7. This CDR3 is 14 amino acids long. In germline, CDR1 is SGHRS, CDR2 YFSETQ. CDR3 region: CASSLSGLVNEQYF.

V and J are TRBV3-1 and TRBJ2-1; checking the TCRdb D call of TRBD2 is not possible without DNA. CDR1 is LGHDT, CDR2 YNNKEL, per germline (reference sequence). The CDR3 has 16 residues. CDR3 protein: CASSQFMGLGADEQFF.

The rearrangement joins TRBV10-3 to TRBJ1-5; the TCRdb call, TRBD1, lacks DNA for checking. The CDR3 spans 16 residues. Germline values: CDR1 ENHRY, CDR2 SYGVKD. The CDR3 loop reads CAISDRGLTDNQPQHF.

The rearrangement joins TRBV6-1 to TRBJ2-3; TCRdb lists TRBD1, though no DNA is available to test this call. Germline V gene lookup returns CDR1 MNHNS and CDR2 SASEGT. There are 16 residues in the CDR3. CDR3 amino acids: CASSGERGVRTDTQYF.

The chain employs TRBV3-1 and TRBJ2-6; as DNA is missing, the TRBD1 call by TCRdb cannot be tested. This CDR3 is 17 amino acids long. In germline, CDR1 is LGHDT, CDR2 YNNKEL (reference sequence). This CDR3 reads CASSQDRQGAGANVLTF.

The genes are TRBV7-8 and TRBJ2-3; TCRdb outputs TRBD1, but without DNA this stays unchecked. This CDR3 region has 16 residues. Germline lookup yields CDR1 SGHVS and CDR2 FQNEAQ. CDR3 amino acids: CASSPRRQGARDTQYF.

The chain employs TRBV12-3 or TRBV12-4 and TRBJ2-7. The length of the CDR3 is 13 residues. The CDR3: CASSFAQLNEQYF.

This chain uses TRBV5-4 with TRBJ2-5; lacking DNA, the TRBD1 call made by TCRdb goes unchecked. Germline V CDR1 and CDR2: SGHNT, YYREEE (reference sequence). The CDR3 has 16 residues. The CDR3 sequence: CASSSEQGRREETQYF.

This CDR3 reads CASSFAPGQPYEQYF. The gene calls are TRBV3-1 and TRBJ2-7; TCRdb names TRBD1, which stays unverified in the absence of DNA. The germline gives CDR1 LGHDT, CDR2 YNNKEL (reference sequence). The CDR3 loop spans 15 amino acids.

The rearrangement links TRBV6-1 to TRBJ1-4; TCRdb outputs TRBD1, but without DNA this stays unchecked. This CDR3 has 13 residues. The germline V gene encodes CDR1 MNHNS and CDR2 SASEGT. CDR3: CASGGRGLGKLFF.

The rearrangement links TRBV5-1 to TRBJ2-3; TCRdb proposes TRBD1, but this gene call is untestable without DNA. Germline V gene sequence: CDR1 SGHRS, CDR2 YFSETQ. CDR3 length: 16 amino acids. CDR3 region: CASSSSAGGPADTQYF.

The rearrangement links TRBV2 to TRBJ2-3; TCRdb outputs TRBD2, but without DNA this stays unchecked. This CDR3 contains 16 residues. CDR1 is SNHLY and CDR2 is FYNNEI in the germline V gene. This chain's CDR3 is CASSETSSGGRDTQYF.

The CDR3: CASRAPRDSRPNTGELFF. This chain links TRBV12-3 or TRBV12-4 with TRBJ2-2; TCRdb designates TRBD1, a call that cannot be tested without DNA. The CDR3 runs to 18 residues.

This chain connects TRBV12-3 or TRBV12-4 to TRBJ2-3; lacking DNA, the TRBD1 call made by TCRdb goes unchecked. The length of the CDR3 is 16 residues. The CDR3 loop reads CASSQTGERGTDTQYF.

This sequence joins TRBV11-2 and TRBJ2-3; the TCRdb call, TRBD2, lacks DNA for checking. Germline V lookup: CDR1 SGHAT, CDR2 FQNNGV. The CDR3 covers 15 residues. The chain's CDR3 is CASSFEAGVIDTQYF.

V gene TRBV7-2 combines with J gene TRBJ1-5. In germline, CDR1 is SGHTA, CDR2 FQGNSA. CDR3 length: 15 amino acids. The CDR3 here is CASRPGGELNQPQHF.

This chain connects TRBV27 to TRBJ2-3; TCRdb's D call, TRBD2, is unchecked because there is no DNA. CDR3 length: 13 residues. Germline V gene data show CDR1 as MNHEY and CDR2 as SMNVEV (reference sequence). The CDR3 reads CARIDLRTDTQYF.

The chain joins TRBV11-2 to TRBJ1-1; the TCRdb call, TRBD1, lacks DNA for checking. Per germline, CDR1 SGHAT and CDR2 FQNNGV. The CDR3 runs to 19 residues. CDR3 residues: CASSLGIGGQGASNTEAFF. The complete variable domain, with remaining parts taken from reference TRBV11-2 and TRBJ1-1, reads EAGVAQSPRYKIIEKRQSVAFWCNPISGHATLYWYQQILGQGPKLLIQFQNNGVVDDSQLPKDRFSAERLKGVDSTLKIQPAKLEDSAVYLCASSLGIGGQGASNTEAFFGQGTRLTVV.

V usage is TRBV6-1 and J usage is TRBJ2-5; there is no DNA to check the TCRdb D call of TRBD2. CDR1 and CDR2 from the germline V gene are MNHNS and SASEGT. This CDR3 is 16 amino acids long. CDR3 in amino acids: CASSEAPSGAQETQYF.

V gene TRBV12-3 or TRBV12-4 combines with J gene TRBJ1-1; the D call from TCRdb, TRBD1, cannot be confirmed without DNA. The CDR3 is 15 residues long. CDR3 region: CASSLLRGGGAEAFF.

This chain joins TRBV20-1 and TRBJ1-1; TCRdb designates TRBD1, a call that cannot be tested without DNA. Germline assignment: CDR1 DFQATT and CDR2 SNEGSKA (reference sequence). The CDR3 has 15 residues. The CDR3 region is CSARVPGTKNTEAFF.

This chain connects TRBV6-5 to TRBJ2-3; TCRdb lists TRBD2, though no DNA is available to test this call. The CDR3 length is 16 residues. Germline assignment: CDR1 MNHEY and CDR2 SVGAGI. This CDR3 is CASSYSGTEITDTQYF.